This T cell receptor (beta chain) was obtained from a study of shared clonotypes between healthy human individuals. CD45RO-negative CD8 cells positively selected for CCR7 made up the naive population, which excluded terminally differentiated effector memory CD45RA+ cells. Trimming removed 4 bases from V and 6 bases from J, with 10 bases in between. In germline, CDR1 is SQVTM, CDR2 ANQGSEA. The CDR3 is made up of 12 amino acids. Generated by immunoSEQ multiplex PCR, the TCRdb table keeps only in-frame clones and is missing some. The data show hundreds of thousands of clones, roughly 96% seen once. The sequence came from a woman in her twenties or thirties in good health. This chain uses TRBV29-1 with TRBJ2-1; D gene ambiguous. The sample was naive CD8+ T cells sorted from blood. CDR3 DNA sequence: TGCAGCGTTGTACGACTCAGCAATGAGCAGTTCTTC. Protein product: CSVVRLSNEQFF.